These T cell receptor beta chains were read from a single sample in a study of blood T cell repertoires in COVID-19. Profiled with immunoSEQ multiplex PCR; TCRdb holds only in-frame clones, not every one. The sample yields around 250,000 clones, roughly 86% seen once. Sequenced material: peripheral blood. Source of these receptors: a man between 18 and 35 years old with active or convalescent COVID-19. The CDR3 runs from the conserved cysteine through the conserved F or W. D genes are given only for firm matches. Some rows mark clone size as missing; the rest say once, few, many or name a class of expanded clone.

clone_size | j_call | d_call | v_call | cdr3_nt | cdr3_aa
- | TRBJ1-6 | - | TRBV20-1 | TGCAGTGCTAGTACAGGTTTTCTGGATTCACCCCTCCACTTT | CSASTGFLDSPLHF
- | TRBJ2-4 | TRBD1 | TRBV27 | TGTGCCAGTCGTCAGGGGGCCGCCAAAAACATTCAGTACTTC | CASRQGAAKNIQYF
- | TRBJ1-1 | - | TRBV28 | TGTGCCAGCAGTTCGAGAGTGGTTAGACGGGACACTGAAGCTTTCTTT | CASSSRVVRRDTEAFF
- | TRBJ2-5 | - | TRBV4-2 | TGTGCCAGCAGCCAAAGACAGACCCAGGAAGAGACCCAGTACTTC | CASSQRQTQEETQYF
- | TRBJ2-7 | - | TRBV5-1 | TGCGCCAGCAGCTTAAGGCAGGAAAGCTACGAGCAGTACTTC | CASSLRQESYEQYF
- | TRBJ2-3 | - | TRBV6-2/TRBV6-3 | TGTGCCAGCAGTCCGGACTCAGATACGCAGTATTTT | CASSPDSDTQYF
once | TRBJ2-2 | TRBD2 | TRBV19 | TGTGCCAGTACCCCAGAGATAGCGGGGAACACCGGGGAGCTGTTTTTT | CASTPEIAGNTGELFF
few | TRBJ2-6 | - | TRBV5-1 | TGCGCCAGCAGTATCCAGGGGCCTGGGGCCAACGTCCTGACTTTC | CASSIQGPGANVLTF
- | TRBJ2-3 | - | TRBV6-5 | TGTGCCAGCAGTTTTGACGGGGGTACAGATACGCAGTATTTT | CASSFDGGTDTQYF
- | TRBJ1-5 | - | TRBV27 | TGTGCCAGCAGTTTATCGTCCTATCAGCCCCAGCATTTT | CASSLSSYQPQHF
few | TRBJ1-6 | - | TRBV5-5 | TGTGCCAGCAGCTCGGAAGGAGCCTCACCCCTCCACTTT | CASSSEGASPLHF
- | TRBJ2-3 | TRBD2 | TRBV7-3 | TGTGCCAGCAGCCCCGATAGCGGGGGGACAGATACGCAGTATTTT | CASSPDSGGTDTQYF
- | TRBJ1-1 | - | TRBV19 | TGTGCCAGTAGTGTGGGACTTCCGAACACTGAAGCTTTCTTT | CASSVGLPNTEAFF
- | TRBJ2-5 | TRBD2 | TRBV7-3 | TGTGCCAGCAGCCCAGGGACTAGCGGGGGGGCTCCGGAGACCCAGTACTTC | CASSPGTSGGAPETQYF
- | TRBJ2-1 | TRBD2 | TRBV4-1 | TGCGCCAGCAGCCAAGAGAGCGGGGGGGCCCGGGAGCAGTTCTTC | CASSQESGGAREQFF
- | TRBJ1-3 | - | TRBV6-5 | TGTGCCAGCAGGGCGGGGAACACTGGAAACACCATATATTTT | CASRAGNTGNTIYF
- | TRBJ1-5 | - | TRBV6-4 | TGTGCCAGCAGCCAACAAAGCAATCAGCCCCAGCATTTT | CASSQQSNQPQHF
once | TRBJ1-2 | - | TRBV30 | TGTGCCTGGAGTGGACAGACCAAAGGCTACACCTTC | CAWSGQTKGYTF
- | TRBJ1-3 | - | TRBV27 | TGTGCCAGCAGTTTCGCCGCGGGAAACACCATATATTTT | CASSFAAGNTIYF
- | TRBJ1-3 | - | TRBV13 | TGTGCCAGCAGGGCCTCCAGTGGAAACACCATATATTTT | CASRASSGNTIYF
- | TRBJ2-3 | - | TRBV7-3 | TGTGCCAGCAGGGACAGACAGCAAGATACGCAGTATTTT | CASRDRQQDTQYF
- | TRBJ1-3 | TRBD1 | TRBV7-9 | TGTGCCAGCATCCAGGGACAGGGGAGTTCTGGAAACACCATATATTTT | CASIQGQGSSGNTIYF
- | TRBJ1-6 | - | TRBV6-4 | TGTGCCAGCAGAGTACAAGCGTTATCTAATTCACCCCTCCACTTT | CASRVQALSNSPLHF
- | TRBJ2-1 | - | TRBV19 | TGTGCCAGTAGTAGAACGCGGGGTAATAATGAGCAGTTCTTC | CASSRTRGNNEQFF
- | TRBJ2-3 | - | TRBV20-1 | TGCAGTGCTAGTGATCGGGCGGGTTCCACAGATACGCAGTATTTT | CSASDRAGSTDTQYF
- | TRBJ1-6 | - | TRBV5-1 | TGCGCCAGCAGCTTGGAGGAGGGGACGACACCCCTCCACTTT | CASSLEEGTTPLHF
- | TRBJ2-1 | TRBD2 | TRBV3-1/TRBV3-2 | TGTGCCAGCAGCCAAGGAACTAGCGGCCACAATGAGCAGTTCTTC | CASSQGTSGHNEQFF
once | TRBJ2-1 | TRBD2 | TRBV4-2 | TGTGCCAGCAGCCAAGACAGGGGACTAGCGGGAGTCTTCGGTGAGCAGTTCTTC | CASSQDRGLAGVFGEQFF
- | TRBJ2-7 | TRBD2 | TRBV2 | TGTGCTGCGGAGGTTAGCGGGGATTTCTACGAGATCGAGCAGTACTTC | CAAEVSGDFYEIEQYF
- | TRBJ2-1 | - | TRBV11-3 | TGTGCCAGCAGCCCGCAAGCAGGGAATGAGCAGTTCTTC | CASSPQAGNEQFF
- | TRBJ2-5 | TRBD2 | TRBV27 | TGTGCCAGCAGCAAACTCGGGACTAGCGGGGTGGGGTATGAGACCCAGTACTTC | CASSKLGTSGVGYETQYF
- | TRBJ2-5 | - | TRBV25-1 | TGTGCCAGCAGATACGGACGGGGTAGGACCCAGTACTTC | CASRYGRGRTQYF
- | TRBJ2-2 | TRBD1 | TRBV25-1 | TGTGCCAGCAGTCCTCCGGGACAGGGGGGTACCGGGGAGCTGTTTTTT | CASSPPGQGGTGELFF
- | TRBJ2-2 | - | TRBV13 | TGTGCCAGCAGCTCTAGCTCAACAAAGTCCGGGGAGCTGTTTTTT | CASSSSSTKSGELFF
- | TRBJ2-3 | TRBD2 | TRBV6-2/TRBV6-3 | TGTGCCAGCAGTACAGCGGGAGGGGGCACAGATACGCAGTATTTT | CASSTAGGGTDTQYF
- | TRBJ1-1 | TRBD1 | TRBV28 | TGTGCCACCCGTAACTTCGACAGGGCTGAAGCTTTCTTT | CATRNFDRAEAFF
- | TRBJ1-2 | TRBD1 | TRBV5-1 | TGCGCCAGCAGTTTACAGGGGGACTATGGCTACACCTTC | CASSLQGDYGYTF
- | TRBJ2-1 | - | TRBV10-3 | TGTGCCATCAGTGACCTCAATGAGCAGTTCTTC | CAISDLNEQFF
- | TRBJ2-3 | TRBD2 | TRBV6-1 | TGTGCCAGCAGTGAAGGGAGCGGGAGTGGGGATACGCAGTATTTT | CASSEGSGSGDTQYF
- | TRBJ2-7 | TRBD1 | TRBV4-2 | TGTGCCAGCAGCCAAGCGGGACAGGGGAGCTACGAGCAGTACTTC | CASSQAGQGSYEQYF